The rows below give T cell receptor beta chains drawn from one sample of a study of siplizumab effects on memory and regulatory T cells. No antigen has been identified for these receptors. Measured with immunoSEQ multiplex PCR; TCRdb has only the in-frame clones, and not every one. This repertoire shows about 10,000 clones, more than 35% found once; its top ten account for about 11%. The sequencing sample was made of CFSE-low (dividing) CD8+ T cells sorted from an allogeneic mixed lymphocyte reaction. These receptors were taken from a human donor in good health; the cells came from an allogeneic mixed lymphocyte reaction. CDR3s include the opening cysteine and the closing phenylalanine or tryptophan. The order of the fields is V gene, D gene, clone size, J gene, CDR3 DNA, CDR3 protein. The D gene is left open where the match is weak. Expanded clones get a size class; other rows say once, few or many, or leave the size out.

V gene: TRBV5-8
D gene: TRBD1
clone size: NA
J gene: TRBJ2-7
CDR3 DNA: TGTGCCAGCAGCTATACCGGGACAGTTGGCGAGCAGTACTTC
CDR3 protein: CASSYTGTVGEQYF

V gene: TRBV28
D gene: NA
clone size: NA
J gene: TRBJ2-1
CDR3 DNA: TGTGCCAGCAGTTTATCGGCAGGGATGGGCAATGAGCAGTTCTTC
CDR3 protein: CASSLSAGMGNEQFF

V gene: TRBV4-1
D gene: NA
clone size: NA
J gene: TRBJ1-6
CDR3 DNA: TGCGCCAGCAGCCAAGAAGGAAGTTGGGGGATCAATTCACCCCTCCACTTT
CDR3 protein: CASSQEGSWGINSPLHF

V gene: TRBV5-6
D gene: NA
clone size: NA
J gene: TRBJ2-3
CDR3 DNA: TGTGCCAGCAGCTTGGCGGTTTACGGCACAGATACGCAGTATTTT
CDR3 protein: CASSLAVYGTDTQYF

V gene: TRBV27
D gene: TRBD2
clone size: few
J gene: TRBJ2-7
CDR3 DNA: TGTGCCAGTAAACGGGGGGGGACGAACTACGAGCAGTACTTC
CDR3 protein: CASKRGGTNYEQYF

V gene: TRBV11-2
D gene: NA
clone size: NA
J gene: TRBJ2-7
CDR3 DNA: TGTGCCAGCAGCCTACTCGGGTTGGGCTACGAGCAGTACTTC
CDR3 protein: CASSLLGLGYEQYF

V gene: TRBV4-3
D gene: NA
clone size: few
J gene: TRBJ2-3
CDR3 DNA: TGCGCCAGCAGCCAAGATGGCGGGGGCTTGACAGATACGCAGTATTTT
CDR3 protein: CASSQDGGGLTDTQYF

V gene: TRBV6-5
D gene: TRBD1
clone size: NA
J gene: TRBJ1-1
CDR3 DNA: TGTGCCAGCAGTTACTCAAGGACAGGGGGCCCTGAAGCTTTCTTT
CDR3 protein: CASSYSRTGGPEAFF

V gene: TRBV7-3
D gene: TRBD1
clone size: NA
J gene: TRBJ2-2
CDR3 DNA: TGTGCCAGCAGCCCGGTAGGGGGCCCCGGGGAGCTGTTTTTT
CDR3 protein: CASSPVGGPGELFF

V gene: TRBV7-3
D gene: TRBD1
clone size: few
J gene: TRBJ2-4
CDR3 DNA: TGTGCCAGCAGCTCCTCCGGGACAGGGGGTAACATTCAGTACTTC
CDR3 protein: CASSSSGTGGNIQYF

V gene: TRBV30
D gene: TRBD1
clone size: NA
J gene: TRBJ1-5
CDR3 DNA: TGTGCCTGGAGTAAACAGGGGATTACATGGCCCCAGCATTTT
CDR3 protein: CAWSKQGITWPQHF

V gene: TRBV27
D gene: NA
clone size: NA
J gene: TRBJ2-7
CDR3 DNA: TGTGCCAGCAGTCCAGGGTGGTCCCACGAGCAGTACTTC
CDR3 protein: CASSPGWSHEQYF

V gene: TRBV27
D gene: TRBD2
clone size: NA
J gene: TRBJ2-1
CDR3 DNA: TGTGCCAGCACCCCTCAGGGACTAGCGGGCTACAATGAGCAGTTCTTC
CDR3 protein: CASTPQGLAGYNEQFF

V gene: TRBV6-1
D gene: NA
clone size: NA
J gene: TRBJ2-5
CDR3 DNA: TGTGCCAGCAGTGAAACAGAGACCCAGTACTTC
CDR3 protein: CASSETETQYF

V gene: TRBV7-9
D gene: NA
clone size: NA
J gene: TRBJ1-1
CDR3 DNA: TGTGCCAGCAGCTGGGGAAGGGGAGACACTGAAGCTTTCTTT
CDR3 protein: CASSWGRGDTEAFF

V gene: TRBV6-5
D gene: NA
clone size: NA
J gene: TRBJ2-7
CDR3 DNA: TGTGCCAGCAGCTGGGGGGACAGATTCTCCTACGAGCAGTACTTC
CDR3 protein: CASSWGDRFSYEQYF

V gene: TRBV7-9
D gene: TRBD2
clone size: NA
J gene: TRBJ2-5
CDR3 DNA: TGTGCCAGCAGCTTTTTAGCGGGGGGGCTCCAAGAGACCCAGTACTTC
CDR3 protein: CASSFLAGGLQETQYF

V gene: TRBV11-2
D gene: NA
clone size: NA
J gene: TRBJ2-5
CDR3 DNA: TGTGCCAGCAGCTTACCCCCTGGTGGGGCGCGCCAGGAGACCCAGTACTTC
CDR3 protein: CASSLPPGGARQETQYF

V gene: TRBV4-1
D gene: TRBD2
clone size: medium-sized
J gene: TRBJ2-5
CDR3 DNA: TGCGCCAGCAGCCAGACTAGCGGGGCCCCCCAAGAGACCCAGTACTTC
CDR3 protein: CASSQTSGAPQETQYF

V gene: TRBV6-5
D gene: NA
clone size: few
J gene: TRBJ2-7
CDR3 DNA: TGTGCCCTAGGAGAAGGGTACGAGCAGTACTTC
CDR3 protein: CALGEGYEQYF

V gene: TRBV7-2
D gene: TRBD1
clone size: NA
J gene: TRBJ1-2
CDR3 DNA: TGTGCCAGCAGCCCGGGACAGATCTATGGCTACACCTTC
CDR3 protein: CASSPGQIYGYTF

V gene: TRBV5-1
D gene: NA
clone size: NA
J gene: TRBJ1-2
CDR3 DNA: TGCGCCAGCAGCTTGCCTGTGGGGGATGGCTACACCTTC
CDR3 protein: CASSLPVGDGYTF

V gene: TRBV5-4
D gene: NA
clone size: NA
J gene: TRBJ1-5
CDR3 DNA: TGTGCCAGCAGTCTGAATGGGGGCAACCAGCCCCAGCATTTT
CDR3 protein: CASSLNGGNQPQHF

V gene: TRBV9
D gene: NA
clone size: NA
J gene: TRBJ2-3
CDR3 DNA: TGTGCCAGCAGCGTAGAGGGTCTTACCGATACGCAGTATTTT
CDR3 protein: CASSVEGLTDTQYF

V gene: TRBV10-3
D gene: NA
clone size: NA
J gene: TRBJ1-5
CDR3 DNA: TGTGCCATCAGTGAGGGGCTAGGGGATCAGCCCCAGCATTTT
CDR3 protein: CAISEGLGDQPQHF

V gene: TRBV19
D gene: NA
clone size: few
J gene: TRBJ2-4
CDR3 DNA: TGTGCCAGTAGTATAGATACGGCCAAAAACATTCAGTACTTC
CDR3 protein: CASSIDTAKNIQYF

V gene: TRBV6-5
D gene: TRBD2
clone size: few
J gene: TRBJ2-5
CDR3 DNA: TGTGCCAGCAGTACTAGCGGGGGGGCCGTGGAGACCCAGTACTTC
CDR3 protein: CASSTSGGAVETQYF

V gene: TRBV7-5
D gene: NA
clone size: NA
J gene: TRBJ1-1
CDR3 DNA: TGTGTCAGAACCCAGCGGGAGACTGAAGCTTTCTTT
CDR3 protein: CVRTQRETEAFF

V gene: TRBV6-5
D gene: NA
clone size: NA
J gene: TRBJ1-1
CDR3 DNA: TGTGCCAGCAGTTGGAGTGGGGCCCCGAACACTGAAGCTTTCTTT
CDR3 protein: CASSWSGAPNTEAFF

V gene: TRBV11-2
D gene: TRBD2
clone size: few
J gene: TRBJ2-7
CDR3 DNA: TGTGCCAGCAACCCAAAAGGGAGGGAATACGAGCAGTACTTC
CDR3 protein: CASNPKGREYEQYF

V gene: TRBV4-3
D gene: TRBD1
clone size: few
J gene: TRBJ1-1
CDR3 DNA: TGCGCCAGCAGCCAAGTCTGGACAGGGGAGACTGAAGCTTTCTTT
CDR3 protein: CASSQVWTGETEAFF

V gene: TRBV10-2
D gene: NA
clone size: medium-sized
J gene: TRBJ1-1
CDR3 DNA: TGCGCCAGCATAGGGGGGACTGAAGCTTTCTTT
CDR3 protein: CASIGGTEAFF

V gene: TRBV7-9
D gene: NA
clone size: NA
J gene: TRBJ2-1
CDR3 DNA: TGTGCCAGCAGCCCGGCCTATGAGCAGTTCTTC
CDR3 protein: CASSPAYEQFF

V gene: TRBV4-3
D gene: NA
clone size: few
J gene: TRBJ1-2
CDR3 DNA: TGCGCCAGCAGCCAAGATCGTACAAACTATGGCTACACCTTC
CDR3 protein: CASSQDRTNYGYTF

V gene: TRBV6-1
D gene: TRBD2
clone size: NA
J gene: TRBJ2-3
CDR3 DNA: TGTGCCAATCTAGCGGGAGTTACCACAGATACGCAGTATTTT
CDR3 protein: CANLAGVTTDTQYF

V gene: TRBV11-2
D gene: NA
clone size: NA
J gene: TRBJ2-5
CDR3 DNA: TGTGCCAGCAGGAGAGCCGGGGAGACCCAGTACTTC
CDR3 protein: CASRRAGETQYF

V gene: TRBV27
D gene: TRBD1
clone size: few
J gene: TRBJ1-1
CDR3 DNA: TGTGCCAGCGGCCAACAGGGGGCGCTGACTGAAGCTTTCTTT
CDR3 protein: CASGQQGALTEAFF

V gene: TRBV6-5
D gene: NA
clone size: many
J gene: TRBJ1-6
CDR3 DNA: TGTGCCAGCAGTTACTCCGGGGACTCACCCCTCCACTTT
CDR3 protein: CASSYSGDSPLHF

V gene: TRBV6-5
D gene: NA
clone size: NA
J gene: TRBJ1-1
CDR3 DNA: TGTGCCAGCAGCGCCGATGGGGTCAAGAACACTGAAGCTTTCTTT
CDR3 protein: CASSADGVKNTEAFF

V gene: TRBV6-6
D gene: NA
clone size: medium-sized
J gene: TRBJ1-1
CDR3 DNA: TGTGCCAGCAGCGAAACTGGTAACACTGAAGCTTTCTTT
CDR3 protein: CASSETGNTEAFF

V gene: TRBV19
D gene: NA
clone size: medium-sized
J gene: TRBJ1-2
CDR3 DNA: TGTGCCAGTAGTAGTCTGCCGGGCATCACTTCTAACTATGGCTACACCTTC
CDR3 protein: CASSSLPGITSNYGYTF

V gene: TRBV29-1
D gene: TRBD1
clone size: NA
J gene: TRBJ1-5
CDR3 DNA: TGCAGCGTCGGGACAGGCGGGGATCAGCCCCAGCATTTT
CDR3 protein: CSVGTGGDQPQHF

V gene: TRBV11-2
D gene: TRBD2
clone size: NA
J gene: TRBJ2-3
CDR3 DNA: TGTGCCAGCAGCCTATGGACTAGGGATACGCAGTATTTT
CDR3 protein: CASSLWTRDTQYF

V gene: TRBV5-6
D gene: NA
clone size: NA
J gene: TRBJ2-5
CDR3 DNA: TGTGCCAGCAGGGAGACAGGAGATCTGAGTGAGCAGTACTTC
CDR3 protein: CASRETGDLSEQYF

V gene: TRBV27
D gene: TRBD1
clone size: few
J gene: TRBJ2-7
CDR3 DNA: TGTGCCAGCAGTTGGGACAGGGAATCAGGCTACGAGCAGTACTTC
CDR3 protein: CASSWDRESGYEQYF